The 4 T cell receptor beta chains below all came from one sample that was sequenced in a study of CD8 T cells in ankylosing spondylitis. TCRdb re-analysed the 5' RACE reads in MiXCR, keeping a single row per CDR3 protein. Of under 150,000 distinct CDR3 sequences listed, over 10% were seen once; the top ten hold over 4%. The sequencing input was blood, either unsorted or a sorted T cell fraction (not recorded which). These TCRs come from a female donor with ankylosing spondylitis or in good health (not recorded which).

This clonotype was counted many times. V gene TRBV20-1 combines with J gene TRBJ1-6; weak D call: TRBD1 (5 bases). This CDR3 spans 13 amino acids. Germline V CDR1 and CDR2: DFQATT, SNEGSKA (reference sequence). Trimming removed 4 bases from V and 7 bases from J, with 11 bases in between. This CDR3 is CSANGAMNSPLHF. In DNA form, the CDR3 reads TGCAGTGCTAATGGGGCTATGAATTCACCCCTCCACTTT.

This clonotype appeared many times. The V and J genes are TRBV27 and TRBJ2-5, with D maybe TRBD2 (6 bases). The CDR3 is 13 amino acids. Germline values: CDR1 MNHEY, CDR2 SMNVEV (reference sequence). Deletions cut 4 bases from V and 4 bases from J, with 10 bases between. In DNA form, the CDR3 reads TGTGCCAGCAGTTCGGGACTTAGAGAGACCCAGTACTTC. It encodes CASSSGLRETQYF.

This clonotype appeared many times. CDR3 bases: TGCAGTGCTAGAGAGGCTTTCGGGGGAAATGAGCAGTTCTTC. Translated: CSAREAFGGNEQFF. The chain links TRBV20-1 to TRBJ2-1; TRBD2 might be the D (6 bases). Trimming pared 0 bases from V and 7 bases from J, leaving 13 bases between. The CDR3 runs to 14 residues. Germline V gene data show CDR1 as DFQATT and CDR2 as SNEGSKA (reference sequence).

This rearrangement joins TRBV10-2 to TRBJ2-2; possibly TRBD1 for D (6 bases). V lost 3 bases and J 4 bases, leaving 12 bases between the germline ends. The length of the CDR3 is 15 residues. The germline gives CDR1 WSHSY, CDR2 SAAADI. CDR3 loop: CASSENRVVTGELFF. The CDR3 DNA sequence: TGCGCCAGCAGTGAAAACAGGGTGGTCACCGGGGAGCTGTTTTTT.